The sequence of this TCR beta chain was determined in a study of blood T cell repertoires in COVID-19. Repertoires were generated with immunoSEQ multiplex PCR, while TCRdb's copy carries only in-frame clones and drops some. There are around 190,000 clones in the sample; approximately 85% occur only once, and 5% to 7% lies in the top ten. As concerns this clone: A junction end diverges from the germline sequence, so it may reflect a read error.

This CDR3 region has 15 residues. From germline, CDR1 is SSHAT and CDR2 FNYEAQ (reference sequence). This clonotype was sampled from a man between 40 and 49 years old with acute COVID-19. This sequence joins TRBV7-7 and TRBJ2-5; 7 positions match TRBD1. Material: PBMCs or T cells enriched from blood (not recorded which). The CDR3 region is CASSPGQASWETQYF. The CDR3 DNA reads TGTGCTAGCAGCCCTGGACAGGCCTCCTGGGAGACCCAGTACTTC.